The 22 T cell receptor beta chains listed next were all sequenced from one sample in a study of T cell clonotyping in hematopoietic cell transplantation. TCRdb keeps only in-frame clones here, not all; method: immunoSEQ multiplex PCR. The profile shows a few thousand clones, around 70% of them singletons. Sequenced material: PBMCs, taken 100 days after allogeneic stem cell transplant. The receptors originated from a male patient between 55 and 70 years old who had an allogeneic stem cell transplant, so the T cells may come from the graft donor. Some clones in this sample may be carry-over from other donors' samples.

The J gene is TRBJ2-7, the V gene TRBV28, with D perhaps assigned TRBD1 or TRBD2 (6 bases each). Germline values: CDR1 MDHEN, CDR2 SYDVKM. Trimming cost V 6 bases and J 2 bases, with 17 bases left between them. The CDR3 sequence is 15 residues long. CDR3 residues: CASSYTGTYTYEQYF. The CDR3 bases are TGTGCCAGCAGCTACACAGGGACTTATACCTACGAGCAGTACTTC.

DNA of the CDR3: TGCAGCGTTGCGGTAGGGGGAAACTACAATGAGCAGTTCTTC. Amino acids: CSVAVGGNYNEQFF. The chain uses TRBV29-1 and TRBJ2-1; D is possibly TRBD1 (6 bases). CDR3 length equals 14 residues. V was shortened by 4 bases and J by 3 bases, with 13 bases between the two germline ends. Germline V gene sequence: CDR1 SQVTM, CDR2 ANQGSEA.

The J gene is TRBJ1-1, the V gene TRBV2; possible D gene TRBD1, 5 bases. Germline CDR1 SNHLY, CDR2 FYNNEI. V was pared by 5 bases and J by 1 base, with 17 bases between. The CDR3 is made up of 16 amino acids. CDR3 sequence reads: CASSPPWVGENTEAFF. CDR3 in DNA: TGTGCCAGCAGTCCACCCTGGGTAGGGGAGAACACTGAAGCTTTCTTT.

The gene calls are TRBV27 and TRBJ2-7; possible D gene TRBD1, 6 bases. Germline V gene sequence: CDR1 MNHEY, CDR2 SMNVEV (reference sequence). The V end was cut by 6 bases, the J end by 2 bases, with 14 bases between. This CDR3 has 14 residues. The CDR3 spells CASRNADRPYEQYF. The CDR3 DNA sequence: TGTGCCAGCAGGAACGCTGACAGGCCCTACGAGCAGTACTTC.

This sequence joins TRBV4-1 and TRBJ2-7; unclear D gene. Germline-derived CDR1 and CDR2 are MGHRA and YSYEKL. The CDR3 length is 14 residues. The V gene lost 8 bases and the J gene lost 2 bases, with 16 bases spanning the gap. The CDR3 sequence: CASRDPGDPYEQYF. CDR3 in DNA: TGCGCCAGCCGTGATCCAGGAGACCCCTACGAGCAGTACTTC.

There are a few counts of this clone. The chain couples TRBV5-6 to TRBJ2-7; the D is unclear. Germline V gene sequence: CDR1 SGHDT, CDR2 YYEEEE. The CDR3 runs 12 residues. Trimming removed 0 bases at V and 6 bases at J, with 7 bases between. The CDR3 DNA reads TGTGCCAGCAGCTTGGGGGGATTCGAGCAGTACTTC. It yields the protein CASSLGGFEQYF.

The chain combines TRBV28 with TRBJ2-1; TRBD1 agrees at 10 bases. This CDR3 is 15 amino acids long. V shed 6 bases and J 3 bases; nucleotides not matched to a gene: 5. Germline values: CDR1 MDHEN, CDR2 SYDVKM. CDR3 amino acids: CASRTGGTNYNEQFF. The CDR3 coding sequence is TGTGCCAGCAGGACAGGGGGCACAAACTACAATGAGCAGTTCTTC.

This chain connects TRBV2 to TRBJ1-6, with D possibly matching TRBD1 (6 bases). CDR1 is SNHLY and CDR2 is FYNNEI in the germline V gene. Trimming removed 7 bases from V and 1 base from J, with 11 bases in between. The CDR3 is 15 residues long. CDR3 DNA sequence: TGTGCCAGCAAGATACAGGGATCCTATAATTCACCCCTCCACTTT. It is translated as CASKIQGSYNSPLHF.

The rearrangement uses TRBV11-3 and TRBJ2-7, with D perhaps TRBD2 (6 bases). CDR1 and CDR2 (germline): SGHNT, YENEEA. The CDR3 has 15 residues. Trimming took 6 bases from V and 0 from J, leaving 15 bases between them. The CDR3 DNA follows: TGTGCCAGCAGAGTCACGTCTAGCGACTCCTACGAGCAGTACTTC. This encodes CASRVTSSDSYEQYF.

The V gene is TRBV25-1, the J gene TRBJ1-2, with 7 positions matching TRBD1. After removal of 4 bases from V and 6 bases from J, the junction contained 11 bases not matched to a gene. This CDR3 is 15 amino acids long. From germline, CDR1 is MGHDK and CDR2 SYGVNS. The CDR3 DNA follows: TGTGCCAGCAGTGGGGACAGAACGGGTACCGATGGCTACACCTTC. This encodes CASSGDRTGTDGYTF.

This rearrangement joins TRBV2 to TRBJ1-3; 8 bases line up with TRBD1. The CDR3 is made up of 18 amino acids. Germline V CDR1 and CDR2: SNHLY, FYNNEI. V lost 2 bases to trimming and J lost 2 bases; unmatched junction nucleotides: 11. CDR3 DNA: TGTGCCAGCAGTGAATGGTCAGGGGGCTTGGATACTGGAAACACCATATATTTT. Its protein product is CASSEWSGGLDTGNTIYF. Together with reference TRBV2 and TRBJ1-3, the CDR3 gives the full variable domain: EPEVTQTPSHQVTQMGQEVILRCVPISNHLYFYWYRQILGQKVEFLVSFYNNEISEKSEIFDDQFSVERPDGSNFTLKIRSTKLEDSAMYFCASSEWSGGLDTGNTIYFGEGSWLTVV.

The rearrangement joins TRBV30 to TRBJ2-3, with D maybe TRBD2 (5 bases). CDR1 GTSNPN and CDR2 SVGIG come from the germline V gene (reference sequence). The CDR3 covers 17 residues. The V end was cut by 3 bases, the J end by 2 bases, with 21 bases between. Here the CDR3 reads CAWRHEPDSENTDTQYF. As DNA, the CDR3 is TGTGCCTGGAGACACGAGCCGGACTCAGAAAACACAGATACGCAGTATTTT.

The rearrangement links TRBV7-2 to TRBJ2-5, with D possibly being TRBD2 (5 bases). V was trimmed by 2 bases and J by 5 bases, leaving 18 bases between them. This CDR3 contains 16 residues. Germline CDR1 reads SGHTA; CDR2 reads FQGNSA. Here the CDR3 DNA reads TGTGCCAGCAGCTTAAATAATGCACTCAGAGGGGAGACCCAGTACTTC. Its protein is CASSLNNALRGETQYF. The full variable domain, completed using reference TRBV7-2 and TRBJ2-5, is GAGVSQSPSNKVTEKGKDVELRCDPISGHTALYWYRQSLGQGLEFLIYFQGNSAPDKSGLPSDRFSAERTGGSVSTLTIQRTQQEDSAVYLCASSLNNALRGETQYFGPGTRLLVL.

In its sample, this clone was seen once. The V call is TRBV19, the J call TRBJ1-4; D gene uncertain. CDR1 and CDR2 (germline): LNHDA, SQIVND (reference sequence). Trimming pared 7 bases from V and 11 bases from J, leaving 20 bases between. CDR3 length: 14 amino acids. CDR3 in DNA: TGTGCCAGTATCCCCGGGGTCTCCACGGGGAAACTGTTTTTT. Its protein is CASIPGVSTGKLFF.

This clone has just one count. Just one base apart from a much larger clone, this may be a read error. This sample includes further DNA sequences coding for the same CDR3. The chain joins TRBV19 to TRBJ2-5; possible D gene TRBD2, 6 bases. The CDR3 is made up of 13 amino acids. CDR1 LNHDA and CDR2 SQIVND come from the germline V gene (reference sequence). In DNA form, the CDR3 reads TGTGCCAGCAGTAGGGACTTTCAAGAGACCCAGTACTTC. It yields the protein CASSRDFQETQYF.

J is TRBJ2-3 and V is TRBV11-3; 10 positions agree with TRBD2. The CDR3 is 16 residues long. V was pared by 1 base and J by 5 bases, with 6 bases of the junction left unmatched. Germline CDR1 and CDR2: SGHNT and YENEEA. The CDR3 is CASSLGLAGARDTQYF. The CDR3 coding sequence is TGTGCCAGCAGCTTAGGGCTAGCGGGAGCCAGAGATACGCAGTATTTT.

This chain links TRBV6-5 with TRBJ1-2; D perhaps matches TRBD1 (6 bases). Per the germline V gene, CDR1 is MNHEY and CDR2 is SVGAGI. Trimming took 0 bases from V and 4 from J, leaving 15 bases between them. This CDR3 is built from 16 residues. The chain's CDR3 is CASSYSIGTTIYGYTF. The CDR3 nucleotides read TGTGCCAGCAGTTACTCTATCGGGACAACGATCTATGGCTACACCTTC.

This clone was observed once. V and J are TRBV19 and TRBJ2-5; tentatively, D is TRBD2 (5 bases). The CDR3 has 14 residues. Germline-derived CDR1 and CDR2 are LNHDA and SQIVND (reference sequence). V lost 10 bases and J lost 2, with 17 bases in between. The CDR3 sequence: CATRTSQPQETQYF. For the CDR3, the DNA is TGTGCCACCAGGACTTCCCAACCTCAAGAGACCCAGTACTTC.

The chain links TRBV19 to TRBJ2-2, with 9 bases fitting TRBD1. Germline V lookup: CDR1 LNHDA, CDR2 SQIVND (reference sequence). The CDR3 length is 13 residues. J lost 8 bases, V lost 7 bases, and 5 bases had no gene match. The CDR3 DNA reads as TGTGCCAGTATTGGGACAGGGTTTGGGGAGCTGTTTTTT. It yields the protein CASIGTGFGELFF.

This clone was detected a few times. J is TRBJ1-4 and V is TRBV5-6; D is unresolved. The CDR3 is made up of 13 amino acids. V dropped 0 bases and J dropped 7 bases, with 7 bases sitting between them. Germline assignment: CDR1 SGHDT and CDR2 YYEEEE. The CDR3 spells CASSLVTREKLFF. Here the CDR3 DNA reads TGTGCCAGCAGCTTGGTTACCCGTGAAAAACTGTTTTTT.

The rearrangement uses TRBV10-3 and TRBJ1-1; TRBD1 matches 7 bases. With V trimmed by 0 bases and J by 2 bases, 3 bases remained unmatched. This CDR3 is built from 15 residues. The germline gives CDR1 ENHRY, CDR2 SYGVKD. CDR3 coding DNA: TGTGCCATCAGTGAGTCGGGGACAGCTAACACTGAAGCTTTCTTT. It specifies CAISESGTANTEAFF.

This clone has just a few counts. The chain joins TRBV10-2 to TRBJ1-5; possible D gene TRBD1, 5 bases. From germline, CDR1 is WSHSY and CDR2 SAAADI. Trimming pared 0 bases from V and 0 bases from J, leaving 9 bases between. CDR3 length equals 16 residues. In DNA form, the CDR3 reads TGCGCCAGCAGTGAGTCGACAGTCAATAGCAATCAGCCCCAGCATTTT. This sequence encodes CASSESTVNSNQPQHF.